Listed below are T cell receptor beta chains from one sample, sequenced in a study of metastatic and nonmetastatic thyroid tumors. Using MiXCR, TCRdb re-called clones from the PCR reads. The table records roughly 58,000 clones, roughly 4% of them present only once. Sequencing was carried out using blood. All receptors derive from a female donor with papillary thyroid cancer or a benign thyroid nodule (not recorded which). Some clones in this sample may be carry-over from other donors' samples. The CDR3 runs from the conserved cysteine through the conserved F or W. D genes are given only for firm matches. Expanded clones get a size class; other rows say once, few or many, or leave the size out.

cdr3_aa cdr3_nt v_call clone_size d_call j_call
CASSQARLAGAAETQYF TGCGCCAGCAGCCAAGCTCGACTAGCGGGAGCGGCAGAGACCCAGTACTTC TRBV4-1 many TRBD2 TRBJ2-5
CASSACRGRGGELYF TGTGCCAGCAGTGCGTGCAGGGGGCGGGGCGGGGAGCTGTACTTC TRBV6-2/TRBV6-3 few TRBD1 TRBJ2-7
CASSVAGTGGEKLFF TGTGCCAGCAGCGTGGCCGGGACAGGAGGAGAAAAACTGTTTTTT TRBV9 many TRBD1 TRBJ1-4
CASSLSRQGETQYF TGCGCCAGCAGCTTGTCAAGACAGGGGGAGACCCAGTACTTC TRBV5-1 few TRBD1 TRBJ2-5
CASSRQGPGFEGSPPLHF TGTGCCAGCAGTCGACAGGGACCGGGTTTCGAGGGCTCTCCACCCCTCCACTTT TRBV6-1 many TRBD1 TRBJ1-6
CATSDLTGAAKRNEKLFF TGTGCCACCAGTGACCTAACTGGGGCAGCGAAGAGGAATGAAAAACTGTTTTTT TRBV24-1 few . TRBJ1-4
CASSHSGRGTGELFF TGTGCCAGCAGCCATAGCGGGAGAGGGACCGGGGAGCTGTTTTTT TRBV12-3/TRBV12-4 many TRBD2 TRBJ2-2
CASSESGRGYGYTF TGTGCCAGCAGTGAATCTGGGAGGGGCTATGGCTACACCTTC TRBV6-1 . . TRBJ1-2
CASTPWAPPVEQYF TGTGCCAGCACCCCGTGGGCCCCACCAGTCGAGCAGTACTTC TRBV2 few . TRBJ2-7
CASLTTDTQYF TGCGCCAGCCTGACCACAGATACGCAGTATTTT TRBV6-8 . . TRBJ2-3
CSARDGDRGLQFF TGCAGTGCTAGAGACGGGGACAGGGGGTTGCAGTTCTTC TRBV20-1 many TRBD1 TRBJ2-1
CSARVGGGYNEQFF TGCAGTGCTAGAGTAGGGGGTGGGTACAATGAGCAGTTCTTC TRBV20-1 many . TRBJ2-1
CASSLIAARLFF TGTGCCAGCAGTTTAATTGCGGCCCGGCTGTTTTTT TRBV28 . . TRBJ2-2
CATSDTRDSSYEQYF TGTGCCACCAGTGATACCCGGGACAGCTCCTACGAGCAGTACTTC TRBV24-1 many TRBD1 TRBJ2-7
CASSLPSRQLFF TGTGCCAGCAGTTTGCCCTCCAGGCAACTGTTTTTT TRBV28 many . TRBJ1-4
CASSKVSGSSYNEQFF TGCGCCAGCAGCAAGGTTAGCGGGTCCTCCTACAATGAGCAGTTCTTC TRBV5-1 few TRBD2 TRBJ2-1